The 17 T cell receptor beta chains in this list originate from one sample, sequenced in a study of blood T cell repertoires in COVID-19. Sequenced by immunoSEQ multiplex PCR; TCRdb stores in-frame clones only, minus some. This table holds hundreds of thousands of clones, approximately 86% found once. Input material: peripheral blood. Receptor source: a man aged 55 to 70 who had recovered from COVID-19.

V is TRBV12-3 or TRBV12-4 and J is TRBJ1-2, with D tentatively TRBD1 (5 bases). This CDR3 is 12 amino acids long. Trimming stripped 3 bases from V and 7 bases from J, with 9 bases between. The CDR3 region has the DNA TGTGCCAGCAGTTTTGGGGGGGGTGGCTACACCTTC. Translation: CASSFGGGGYTF.

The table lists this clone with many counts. CDR3 loop: CASSPGSVQNQPQHF. CDR3 DNA: TGCGCCAGCAGCCCTGGTTCCGTACAGAATCAGCCCCAGCATTTT. The V gene is TRBV5-1, the J gene TRBJ1-5; D unclear. The CDR3 contains 15 residues. Trimming cost V 4 bases and J 4 bases, with 15 bases left between them. Germline CDR1 and CDR2: SGHRS and YFSETQ.

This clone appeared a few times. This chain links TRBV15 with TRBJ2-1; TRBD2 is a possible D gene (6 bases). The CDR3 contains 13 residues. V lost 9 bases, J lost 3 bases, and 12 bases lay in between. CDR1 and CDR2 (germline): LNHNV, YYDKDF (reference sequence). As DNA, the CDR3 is TGTGCCACAAATCGGGACTTCTACAATGAGCAGTTCTTC. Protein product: CATNRDFYNEQFF.

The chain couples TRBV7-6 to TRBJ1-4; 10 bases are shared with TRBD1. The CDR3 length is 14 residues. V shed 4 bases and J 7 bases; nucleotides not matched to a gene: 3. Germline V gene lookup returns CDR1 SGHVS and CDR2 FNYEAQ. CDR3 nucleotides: TGTGCCAGCAGCTCGGGACAGGGGAGTGAAAAACTGTTTTTT. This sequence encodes CASSSGQGSEKLFF.

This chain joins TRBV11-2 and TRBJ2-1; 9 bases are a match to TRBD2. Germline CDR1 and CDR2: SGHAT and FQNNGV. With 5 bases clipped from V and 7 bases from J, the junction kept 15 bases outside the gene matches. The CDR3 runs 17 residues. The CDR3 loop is CASSRSYQAGGTNEQFF. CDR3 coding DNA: TGTGCCAGCAGCCGCTCGTATCAGGCGGGGGGGACGAATGAGCAGTTCTTC.

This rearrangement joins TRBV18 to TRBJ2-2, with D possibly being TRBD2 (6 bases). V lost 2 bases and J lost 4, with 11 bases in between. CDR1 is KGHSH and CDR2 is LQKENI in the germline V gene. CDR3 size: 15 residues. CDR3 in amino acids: CASSPYRRGTGELFF. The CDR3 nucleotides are TGTGCCAGCTCACCATATCGGCGGGGCACCGGGGAGCTGTTTTTT.

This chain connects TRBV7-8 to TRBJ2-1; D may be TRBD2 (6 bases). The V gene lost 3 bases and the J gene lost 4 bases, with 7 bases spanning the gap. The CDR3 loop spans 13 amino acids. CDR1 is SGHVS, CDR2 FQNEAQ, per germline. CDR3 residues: CASSFGGYNEQFF. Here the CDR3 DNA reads TGTGCCAGCAGCTTTGGGGGGTACAATGAGCAGTTCTTC.

The CDR3 bases are TGCGCCAGGGGGGAGAACAGGGACTACGAGCAGTACGTC. Its protein is CARGENRDYEQYV. The rearrangement joins TRBV5-1 to TRBJ2-7; D might be TRBD1 (6 bases). This CDR3 contains 13 residues. Trimming left V 8 bases short and J 3 bases short, with 15 bases between. Germline V CDR1 and CDR2: SGHRS, YFSETQ.

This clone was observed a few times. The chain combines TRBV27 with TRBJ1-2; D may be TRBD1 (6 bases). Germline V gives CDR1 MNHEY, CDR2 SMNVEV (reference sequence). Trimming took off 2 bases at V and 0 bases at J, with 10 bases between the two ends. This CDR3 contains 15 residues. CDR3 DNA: TGTGCCAGCAGTTTAACAGGGCCGCCTAACTATGGCTACACCTTC. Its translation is CASSLTGPPNYGYTF.

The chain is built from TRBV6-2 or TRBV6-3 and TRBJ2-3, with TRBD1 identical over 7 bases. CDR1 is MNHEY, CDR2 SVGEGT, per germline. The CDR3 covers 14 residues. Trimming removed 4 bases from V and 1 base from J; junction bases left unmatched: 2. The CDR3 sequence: CASSWGQRTDTQYF. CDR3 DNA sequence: TGTGCCAGCAGTTGGGGACAGCGCACAGATACGCAGTATTTT.

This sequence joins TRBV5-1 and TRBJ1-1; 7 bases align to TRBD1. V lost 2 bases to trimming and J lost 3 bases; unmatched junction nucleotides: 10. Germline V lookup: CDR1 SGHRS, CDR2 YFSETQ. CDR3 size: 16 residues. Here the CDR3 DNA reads TGCGCCAGCAGCTTAACAGGGGCCCGGAGGGACACTGAAGCTTTCTTT. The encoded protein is CASSLTGARRDTEAFF.

CDR3 DNA: TGTGCCTGGAGCGATAGACGGGTTAGTCAGCCCCAGCATTTT. This sequence encodes CAWSDRRVSQPQHF. This sequence joins TRBV30 and TRBJ1-5, with D unclear. CDR3 size: 14 residues. The V gene lost 3 bases and the J gene lost 6 bases, with 15 bases spanning the gap. Germline V lookup: CDR1 GTSNPN, CDR2 SVGIG (reference sequence).

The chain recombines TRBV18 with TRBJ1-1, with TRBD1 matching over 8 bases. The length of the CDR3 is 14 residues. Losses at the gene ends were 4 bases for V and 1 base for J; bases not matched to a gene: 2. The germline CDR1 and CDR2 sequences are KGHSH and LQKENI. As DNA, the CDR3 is TGTGCCAGCTCACAGGGACAGGAGAACACTGAAGCTTTCTTT. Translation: CASSQGQENTEAFF.

CDR3 coding DNA: TGTGCCAGCAGCGTAGGTGTGGGGGGGGCCACCACCGGGGAGCTGTTTTTT. Encoded protein: CASSVGVGGATTGELFF. V gene TRBV9 combines with J gene TRBJ2-2; possible D gene TRBD2, 7 bases. CDR1 is SGDLS and CDR2 is YYNGEE in the germline V gene. The CDR3 has 17 residues. Trimming took off 0 bases at V and 4 bases at J, with 16 bases between the two ends.

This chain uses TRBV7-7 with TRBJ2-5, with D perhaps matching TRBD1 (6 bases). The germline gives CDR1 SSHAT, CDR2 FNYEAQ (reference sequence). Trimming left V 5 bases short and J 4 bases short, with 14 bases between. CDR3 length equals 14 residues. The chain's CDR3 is CASSVRLGGETQYF. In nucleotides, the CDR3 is TGTGCCAGCAGCGTAAGATTAGGGGGAGAGACCCAGTACTTC.

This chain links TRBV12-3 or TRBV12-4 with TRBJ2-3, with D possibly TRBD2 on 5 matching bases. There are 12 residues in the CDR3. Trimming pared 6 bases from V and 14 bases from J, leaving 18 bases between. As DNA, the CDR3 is TGTGCCAGCAGACGGGGAGCTAGTGGTGCGTATTTT. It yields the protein CASRRGASGAYF.

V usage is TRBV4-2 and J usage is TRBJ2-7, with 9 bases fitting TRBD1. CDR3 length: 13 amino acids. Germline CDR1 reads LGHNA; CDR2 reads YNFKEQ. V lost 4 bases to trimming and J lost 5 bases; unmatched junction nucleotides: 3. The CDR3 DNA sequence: TGTGCCAGCAGCCCCGGGACAGGGAACGAGCAGTACTTC. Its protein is CASSPGTGNEQYF.